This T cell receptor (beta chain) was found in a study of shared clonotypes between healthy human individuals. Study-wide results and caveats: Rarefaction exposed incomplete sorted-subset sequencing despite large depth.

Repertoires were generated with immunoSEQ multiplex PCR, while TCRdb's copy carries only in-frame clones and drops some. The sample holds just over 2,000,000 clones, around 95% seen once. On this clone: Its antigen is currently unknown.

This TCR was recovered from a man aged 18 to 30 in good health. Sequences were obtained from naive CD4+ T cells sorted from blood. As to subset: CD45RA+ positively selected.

DNA of the CDR3: TGTGCCAGCAGTGTTATGTTTGGGACTAGCGGGATCCAAGAGACCCAGTACTTC. Translating it yields CASSVMFGTSGIQETQYF. J is TRBJ2-5 and V is TRBV2; TRBD2 aligns across 13 bases. The CDR3 length is 18 residues. V lost 4 bases, J lost 1 base, and 9 bases stayed unmatched. Germline values: CDR1 SNHLY, CDR2 FYNNEI.